Listed below are T cell receptor beta chains from one sample, sequenced in a study of CD4 T cells in relation to SARS-CoV-2 and coronaviruses. Profiling relied on immunoSEQ multiplex PCR, and the TCRdb table lists in-frame clones only, not all of them. This sample has 68,000 or so clones, with approximately 95% found just once. Sequencing was done on a sample of naive CD4+ T cells from PBMCs. These TCRs come from a human donor in good health. Both conserved end residues are part of each CDR3. A D gene is named only where the DNA matches it firmly. Only some rows state a clone size, as once, few, many or a class for expanded clones.

TGTGCCAGTAGTTCCAGGGGGAACTATGGCTACACCTTC,CASSSRGNYGYTF,TRBD1,TRBJ1-2,.,TRBV19
TGTGCCAGCAGCCCCGACAGGGATCAGCCCCAGCATTTT,CASSPDRDQPQHF,TRBD1,TRBJ1-5,.,TRBV3-1/TRBV3-2
TGCGCCAGCAGCCAAGAAGTCGAAGGGGATGGCTACACCTTC,CASSQEVEGDGYTF,.,TRBJ1-2,.,TRBV4-3
TGTGCCAGTACGGTCGGGGTCTCTAATTCACCCCTCCACTTT,CASTVGVSNSPLHF,.,TRBJ1-6,.,TRBV19
TGTGCCAGCAGCACCACAACGGGCGCAACTAATGAAAAACTGTTTTTT,CASSTTTGATNEKLFF,.,TRBJ1-4,.,TRBV27
TGTGCCAGCAGCGCTCACTTACTAGGAACCCAAGAGACCCAGTACTTC,CASSAHLLGTQETQYF,.,TRBJ2-5,.,TRBV7-9
TGTGCCAGCAGCTTAAGAGGGGGCTGGACCGGGGAGCTGTTTTTT,CASSLRGGWTGELFF,TRBD1,TRBJ2-2,.,TRBV7-9
TGTGCCAGCAGCTTAGGAGGGGCCCAGCATTTT,CASSLGGAQHF,.,TRBJ1-5,.,TRBV7-2
TGTGCCAGCTCCCCGGACAGGCCTGTCTCTGGAAACACCATATATTTT,CASSPDRPVSGNTIYF,TRBD1,TRBJ1-3,.,TRBV18
TGTGCCAGCAGTTTAGGGGGTACATACGAGCAGTACTTC,CASSLGGTYEQYF,.,TRBJ2-7,.,TRBV12-3/TRBV12-4
TGTGCCACCAGAAATACTGGGGAGACCCAGTACTTC,CATRNTGETQYF,.,TRBJ2-5,once,TRBV15
TGTGCCAGCAGCGTCGGGGGGGATCCGATCTACAATGAGCAGTTCTTC,CASSVGGDPIYNEQFF,TRBD2,TRBJ2-1,.,TRBV9
TGCAAAGGAGCGGGTCCAGAGACCCAGTACTTC,CKGAGPETQYF,.,TRBJ2-5,.,TRBV20-1
TGCGCCAGCAGCCAGGAATGGGGCGAGCAGTACTTC,CASSQEWGEQYF,.,TRBJ2-7,.,TRBV5-1
TGTGCCAGCAGCCCTAAATTAGGACTAGCGGGAGGCCGCTCCTACAATGAGCAGTTCTTC,CASSPKLGLAGGRSYNEQFF,TRBD2,TRBJ2-1,once,TRBV3-1/TRBV3-2
TGTGCCAGCAGTTTACTCCCAACACAGAGCTCTGGAAACACCATATATTTT,CASSLLPTQSSGNTIYF,.,TRBJ1-3,.,TRBV28
TGTGCCAGCAGGCGCGCAACTAATGAAAAACTGTTTTTT,CASRRATNEKLFF,.,TRBJ1-4,.,TRBV2
TGTGCCAGCAGCGTAGCCGACAGGGTAGGGGGCTACACCTTC,CASSVADRVGGYTF,TRBD1,TRBJ1-2,once,TRBV9
TGTGCCAGCAGCTTAGCCGGTTATAGCGGGTGGGTCTCCTACGAGCAGTACTTC,CASSLAGYSGWVSYEQYF,TRBD2,TRBJ2-7,.,TRBV11-3
TGTGCCAGTTGGGCTAGCGAGAGCTCCTACAATGAGCAGTTCTTC,CASWASESSYNEQFF,.,TRBJ2-1,.,TRBV19
TGTGCCAGCAGCTCGTCCTCACAAGAGACCCAGTACTTC,CASSSSSQETQYF,.,TRBJ2-5,once,TRBV5-4
TGTGCCAGCGGAGGGACAGGGCACAATCAGCCCCAGCATTTT,CASGGTGHNQPQHF,TRBD1,TRBJ1-5,few,TRBV28
TGTGCCTGGAGCGGACAGGATAATTCACCCCTCCACTTT,CAWSGQDNSPLHF,TRBD1,TRBJ1-6,.,TRBV30
TGTGCCTGGAGCCTAGCGGGAGGGATCACAGATACGCAGTATTTT,CAWSLAGGITDTQYF,TRBD2,TRBJ2-3,.,TRBV30
TGTGCTAGTGGTTTGGAGGGGGCTGACACTGAAGCTTTCTTT,CASGLEGADTEAFF,TRBD1,TRBJ1-1,.,TRBV12-5
TGTGCCAGCAGTTCAGTAGTATTGCTGAAAGAGACCCAGTACTTC,CASSSVVLLKETQYF,.,TRBJ2-5,.,TRBV6-2/TRBV6-3
TGTGCCAGCAGCGCCAAAGAGACCCAGTACTTC,CASSAKETQYF,.,TRBJ2-5,.,TRBV5-5
TGCGCCAGCAGCCAAGACTACAGGTCAGACCAGCCCCAGCATTTT,CASSQDYRSDQPQHF,.,TRBJ1-5,.,TRBV4-1
TGTGCCAGCAGCGCCGGGACAGGGGGCGTAGCTTTCTTT,CASSAGTGGVAFF,TRBD1,TRBJ1-1,.,TRBV9
TGCAGCGTCGGGCCTGGCGGGGAGACCCAGTACTTC,CSVGPGGETQYF,.,TRBJ2-5,.,TRBV29-1
TGCGCCAGCAGCCAAACGGCCGGGACAGCAAATTCACCCCTCCACTTT,CASSQTAGTANSPLHF,TRBD1,TRBJ1-6,.,TRBV4-3
TGTGCCATCAGTGCGAAGGGGGCCAAAGAGACCCAGTACTTC,CAISAKGAKETQYF,TRBD1,TRBJ2-5,.,TRBV10-3
TGCGCCAGCAGCTTGGCCTCACGTTCCAGGGCCACCGGGGAGCTGTTTTTT,CASSLASRSRATGELFF,.,TRBJ2-2,once,TRBV5-1
TGTGCCAGCAGCACGGACAGGCGACACTACGAGCAGTACTTC,CASSTDRRHYEQYF,TRBD1,TRBJ2-7,.,TRBV7-2
TGCGCCAGCGGCACTTCACTAGCGGGCACAGATACGCAGTATTTT,CASGTSLAGTDTQYF,TRBD2,TRBJ2-3,once,TRBV5-1
TGCGCCAGCAGCTTTAGTTGGCAGACCTACGAGCAGTACTTC,CASSFSWQTYEQYF,.,TRBJ2-7,.,TRBV5-1
TGTGCCATCAGTGACCCGGGACAGGGAGGTGGCTACACCTTC,CAISDPGQGGGYTF,TRBD1,TRBJ1-2,.,TRBV10-3
TGTGCCATCAGTGAGTCCCTGAATGCAGCCCAGGCACCCCTCCACTTT,CAISESLNAAQAPLHF,.,TRBJ1-6,.,TRBV10-3
TGCGCCAGCAGTTTAATGGGCCCGGGGACTGAAGCTTTCTTT,CASSLMGPGTEAFF,.,TRBJ1-1,.,TRBV5-1
TGTGCCATCTCGGGACTAGCCGCCTACGAGCAGTACTTC,CAISGLAAYEQYF,TRBD2,TRBJ2-7,.,TRBV10-3
TGTGCCAGCACCGGCAGGGGCTCCTATAATTCACCCCTCCACTTT,CASTGRGSYNSPLHF,.,TRBJ1-6,.,TRBV3-1/TRBV3-2
TGTGCCAGCCTCGGGGGAATAGGGAGCTCCTACAATGAGCAGTTCTTC,CASLGGIGSSYNEQFF,.,TRBJ2-1,.,TRBV30
TGTGCCAGCAGCGTGCAGGGGAACACTGAAGCTTTCTTT,CASSVQGNTEAFF,.,TRBJ1-1,.,TRBV11-2
TGTGCCAGCAATCCAGCGGGAGTGTGGAATGAGCAGTTCTTC,CASNPAGVWNEQFF,TRBD2,TRBJ2-1,.,TRBV6-5
TGTGCCTGGACCGGCAGCAGTGAAGCTTTCTTT,CAWTGSSEAFF,.,TRBJ1-1,.,TRBV30
TGCGCCAGCGCCGGGGGATGGAAAGAGACCCAGTACTTC,CASAGGWKETQYF,.,TRBJ2-5,once,TRBV5-1
TGTGCCAGCCTGGGTGGGAATGACTATGGCTACACCTTC,CASLGGNDYGYTF,.,TRBJ1-2,.,TRBV6-6
TGCGCCAGCAGTGAGGACAGTAACTATGGCTACACCTTC,CASSEDSNYGYTF,.,TRBJ1-2,.,TRBV10-1
TGTGCCAGCAGTCGCCGGGCAACTAATGAAAAACTGTTTTTT,CASSRRATNEKLFF,.,TRBJ1-4,.,TRBV7-9
TGTGCCAGCAGCCTCGATCCAGAGACCCAGTACTTC,CASSLDPETQYF,.,TRBJ2-5,.,TRBV6-5
TGTGCCAGCAGCTTAGGGTACACTGAAGCTTTCTTT,CASSLGYTEAFF,.,TRBJ1-1,.,TRBV7-9